A single sample gave rise to the 18 T cell receptor beta chains below, sequenced in a study of cytomegalovirus exposure and HLA in healthy donors. Researchers ran the PCR with 60 Vbeta and 13 Jbeta primers. Repertoires were generated with immunoSEQ multiplex PCR, while TCRdb's copy carries only in-frame clones and drops some. Of over 85,000 clones in the sample, roughly 78% were seen once. Sequencing used PBMCs. All receptors come from a woman in her twenties or thirties in good health and CMV-seronegative.

The genes are TRBV7-9 and TRBJ1-5; possible D gene TRBD1, 6 bases. Trimming shortened V by 4 bases and J by 7 bases, and 17 bases separated the two germline ends. CDR1 and CDR2 from the germline V gene are SEHNR and FQNEAQ (reference sequence). This CDR3 is built from 15 residues. The CDR3 region has the DNA TGTGCCAGCAGCTATGGGAACACAGGGTTCCAGCCCCAGCATTTT. This encodes CASSYGNTGFQPQHF. The entire variable domain, with the rest obtained from reference TRBV7-9 and TRBJ1-5, is as follows: DTGVSQNPRHKITKRGQNVTFRCDPISEHNRLYWYRQTLGQGPEFLTYFQNEAQLEKSRLLSDRFSAERPKGSFSTLEIQRTEQGDSAMYLCASSYGNTGFQPQHFGDGTRLSIL.

This clone was counted once. This rearrangement joins TRBV6-6 to TRBJ2-3; D unclear. This CDR3 has 15 amino acids. Per germline, CDR1 MNHNY and CDR2 SVGAGI (reference sequence). Between the trimmed V and J ends, which lost 1 base and 0 bases, there was a span of 8 bases. CDR3 nucleotides: TGTGCCAGCAGTTACTTCGGTGCTAGCACAGATACGCAGTATTTT. Its translation: CASSYFGASTDTQYF.

This clone was seen a handful of times. This chain connects TRBV29-1 to TRBJ2-1, with D perhaps TRBD2 (5 bases). The CDR3 loop spans 14 amino acids. V was clipped by 3 bases and J by 5 bases, with 14 bases between them. The germline V gene has CDR1 SQVTM and CDR2 ANQGSEA. The CDR3 protein is CSVDPLNGNNEQFF. The CDR3 region has the DNA TGCAGCGTTGATCCCCTCAACGGGAACAATGAGCAGTTCTTC.

In its sample, this clone was seen a few times. One junction end disagrees with the germline gene, perhaps due to a read error. This chain uses TRBV6-6 with TRBJ1-2, with D tentatively TRBD1 (5 bases). The CDR3 totals 15 residues. From germline, CDR1 is MNHNY and CDR2 SVGAGI (reference sequence). The CDR3 DNA reads as TGTGCCGGCAGTTACGGAGGGGCTAATAACTATGGCTACACCTTC. It encodes CAGSYGGANNYGYTF.

This clone came up a few times. This chain links TRBV6-1 with TRBJ2-2, with 10 positions matching TRBD2. J lost 5 bases, V lost 8 bases, and 5 bases had no gene match. Germline V gene sequence: CDR1 MNHNS, CDR2 SASEGT. The CDR3 extends over 14 amino acids. The CDR3 is CASSTSGTTGELFF. In DNA, the CDR3 is TGTGCCAGCTCCACTAGCGGGACTACCGGGGAGCTGTTTTTT.

This chain uses TRBV7-8 with TRBJ1-5; possibly TRBD1 for D (5 bases). Germline assignment: CDR1 SGHVS and CDR2 FQNEAQ. The CDR3 runs 14 residues. With 5 bases removed from V and 0 bases from J, the gap between germline ends came to 8 bases. CDR3 residues: CASSPDSSNQPQHF. The CDR3 DNA follows: TGTGCCAGCAGCCCAGACAGTAGCAATCAGCCCCAGCATTTT.

The rearrangement links TRBV10-3 to TRBJ1-3, with D possibly TRBD1 on 5 matching bases. This CDR3 spans 16 amino acids. V gave up 2 bases and J gave up 4 bases, with 15 bases separating them. Germline V gives CDR1 ENHRY, CDR2 SYGVKD. Here the CDR3 reads CAISEPGTLKGNTIYF. CDR3 nucleotides: TGTGCCATCAGTGAGCCAGGGACTCTTAAGGGAAACACCATATATTTT.

The V and J genes are TRBV11-3 and TRBJ2-2; D remains ambiguous. CDR3 length: 16 amino acids. The germline V gene has CDR1 SGHNT and CDR2 YENEEA. Trimming left V 2 bases short and J 1 base short, with 11 bases between. CDR3 in DNA: TGTGCCAGCAGCTTATCAAGGCGGCAGAACACCGGGGAGCTGTTTTTT. This translates into CASSLSRRQNTGELFF.

The chain has TRBV7-8 and TRBJ2-3, with 11 positions matching TRBD2. The CDR3 totals 16 residues. Germline CDR1 reads SGHVS; CDR2 reads FQNEAQ. Germline trimming cut 5 bases from V and 5 bases from J; bases unmatched to any gene: 9. The CDR3 coding sequence is TGTGCCAGCAGCACCGCGACTAGCGGGGACAAAGATACGCAGTATTTT. It codes for CASSTATSGDKDTQYF.

The chain combines TRBV5-4 with TRBJ2-5; TRBD2 agrees at 8 bases. Germline V CDR1 and CDR2: SGHNT, YYREEE (reference sequence). Unmatched junction bases numbered 10, after V lost 4 bases and J lost 5 bases. The CDR3 spans 15 residues. DNA of the CDR3: TGTGCCAGCAGCATACCGACAGGCGGGAGGGAGACCCAGTACTTC. This sequence encodes CASSIPTGGRETQYF. Complete variable domain (other parts from reference TRBV5-4 and TRBJ2-5): ETGVTQSPTHLIKTRGQQVTLRCSSQSGHNTVSWYQQALGQGPQFIFQYYREEENGRGNFPPRFSGLQFPNYSSELNVNALELDDSALYLCASSIPTGGRETQYFGPGTRLLVL.

The V and J genes are TRBV5-6 and TRBJ2-3; 10 bases are a match to TRBD1. With 2 bases clipped from V and 3 bases from J, the junction kept 6 bases outside the gene matches. The CDR3 consists of 16 residues. Germline V gives CDR1 SGHDT, CDR2 YYEEEE. CDR3 DNA sequence: TGTGCCAGCAGCTTCCCGACAGGGGGCAGGACAGATACGCAGTATTTT. It is translated as CASSFPTGGRTDTQYF. Based on the CDR3 plus reference TRBV5-6 and TRBJ2-3, the full variable domain is DAGVTQSPTHLIKTRGQQVTLRCSPKSGHDTVSWYQQALGQGPQFIFQYYEEEERQRGNFPDRFSGHQFPNYSSELNVNALLLGDSALYLCASSFPTGGRTDTQYFGPGTRLTVL.

The chain joins TRBV11-2 to TRBJ1-2, with 7 nucleotides matching TRBD1. The CDR3 has 15 residues. V lost 4 bases, J lost 8 bases, and 13 bases stayed unmatched. Germline-derived CDR1 and CDR2 are SGHAT and FQNNGV. The CDR3 loop is CASSSGDSPRGGYTF. CDR3 nucleotide sequence: TGTGCCAGCAGCTCTGGGGACAGTCCCCGAGGGGGCTACACCTTC.

V is TRBV9 and J is TRBJ2-1; 8 bases map to TRBD2. Trimming removed 4 bases from V and 11 bases from J; junction bases left unmatched: 11. There are 14 residues in the CDR3. Germline CDR1 and CDR2: SGDLS and YYNGEE. CDR3 sequence reads: CASSISSGGGQQFF. Written as DNA, the CDR3 is TGTGCCAGCAGCATCAGCTCGGGGGGGGGACAGCAGTTCTTC.

The chain combines TRBV13 with TRBJ2-7; D is unresolved. This CDR3 contains 12 residues. From germline, CDR1 is PRHDT and CDR2 FYEKMQ (reference sequence). V was cut by 4 bases and J by 6 bases, with 10 bases left in between. In DNA form, the CDR3 reads TGTGCCAGCAGCTCATTGTACGGCGAGCAGTACTTC. Protein sequence: CASSSLYGEQYF.

The gene calls are TRBV5-4 and TRBJ2-7, with 7 bases matching TRBD1. The V gene end was trimmed by 2 bases and the J gene end by 5 bases; junction bases not matched to a gene: 1. From germline, CDR1 is SGHNT and CDR2 YYREEE (reference sequence). CDR3 length: 12 amino acids. CDR3 loop: CASSFGTDEQYF. CDR3 DNA: TGTGCCAGCAGCTTTGGGACAGACGAGCAGTACTTC.

The rearrangement links TRBV7-9 to TRBJ2-7; 9 positions match TRBD1. V gave up 6 bases and J gave up 2 bases; unmatched junction bases: 11. The CDR3 loop spans 16 amino acids. Germline V gene lookup returns CDR1 SEHNR and CDR2 FQNEAQ (reference sequence). The CDR3 region is CASSLDPGQGTYEQYF. The CDR3 bases are TGTGCCAGCAGTCTCGATCCGGGACAGGGCACCTACGAGCAGTACTTC.

The rearrangement links TRBV7-6 to TRBJ1-4; 12 bases map to TRBD1. This CDR3 is built from 17 residues. CDR1 is SGHVS, CDR2 FNYEAQ, per germline. V shed 5 bases, J shed 7 bases, and the junction held 11 bases outside the gene matches. The CDR3 is CASSPPGQGARSEKLFF. The CDR3 DNA sequence: TGTGCCAGCAGCCCCCCGGGACAGGGGGCAAGAAGTGAAAAACTGTTTTTT.

The chain recombines TRBV4-3 with TRBJ2-1; D is unresolved. V shed 4 bases and J shed 9 bases, with 16 bases lying between them. The V gene's germline CDR1 is LGHNA and CDR2 YSLEER. CDR3 length: 14 residues. The CDR3 protein is CASSPSRVGGEQFF. The CDR3 nucleotides read TGCGCCAGCAGCCCCTCCCGGGTAGGCGGTGAGCAGTTCTTC.